The clone carrying this TCR beta chain was detected only a few times. The CDR3 is 13 amino acids. V lost 5 bases and J lost 12, with 19 bases in between. Germline CDR1 ENHRY, CDR2 SYGVKD. The sample originates from a study of shared T cell receptors in the human thymus. TCRdb's table, derived via immunoSEQ multiplex PCR, lists solely in-frame clones and lacks some. The repertoire consists of hundreds of thousands of clones, with 80% to 90% occurring once and the leading ten covering more than 0.008%. The same specimen was also included in a second study, on human thymus T cells. That work adds: It looked as if thymic and blood repertoires used V and J genes in a biased way.

The TCR comes from a girl in the first two years of life with a congenital heart defect. Sequenced input: thymocytes. V usage is TRBV10-3 and J usage is TRBJ1-2, with D maybe TRBD1 (6 bases). The CDR3 protein is CAISPQTTGANTF. The CDR3 DNA follows: TGTGCCATCAGTCCGCAAACGACAGGTGCCAACACCTTC.